What follows is one TCR beta chain and its context. This sample is part of a study of cytomegalovirus exposure and HLA in healthy donors. This CDR3 spans 15 amino acids. Trimming cost V 1 base and J 2 bases, with 11 bases left between them. In germline, CDR1 is SEHNR, CDR2 FQNEAQ (reference sequence). The PCR used 60 Vbeta and 13 Jbeta primers. Method: immunoSEQ multiplex PCR; TCRdb's copy keeps in-frame clones and lacks some. The repertoire has about 160,000 clones, about 76% of them found once; the top ten carry roughly 2%. The sequenced sample consisted of PBMCs. The clonotype originates from a female donor in good health and CMV-seronegative. The chain uses TRBV7-9 and TRBJ1-2; D not certain. Here the CDR3 reads CASSLEAGRNYGYTF. Here the CDR3 DNA reads TGTGCCAGCAGCTTAGAAGCGGGCAGAAACTATGGCTACACCTTC.